The T cell receptor (beta chain) under discussion was sequenced for a study of cytomegalovirus exposure and HLA in healthy donors. Both 60 Vbeta primers and 13 Jbeta primers went into the PCR. This table comes from immunoSEQ multiplex PCR, and its TCRdb copy is limited to in-frame clones, with some not included. The data hold roughly 97,000 clones, with around 10% observed a single time. The sample holds a few counts of this clone. This CDR3 contains 16 residues. In germline, CDR1 is MDHEN, CDR2 SYDVKM. V lost 1 base, J lost 7 bases, and 8 bases stayed unmatched. The sequenced sample was PBMCs. The clonotype originates from a man aged 40-49 years in good health and CMV-seropositive. J is TRBJ2-1 and V is TRBV28; 9 nucleotides align to TRBD1. The CDR3 is CASSLSGTGSRNEQFF. DNA for the CDR3: TGTGCCAGCAGTTTATCCGGGACAGGGTCTCGTAATGAGCAGTTCTTC.